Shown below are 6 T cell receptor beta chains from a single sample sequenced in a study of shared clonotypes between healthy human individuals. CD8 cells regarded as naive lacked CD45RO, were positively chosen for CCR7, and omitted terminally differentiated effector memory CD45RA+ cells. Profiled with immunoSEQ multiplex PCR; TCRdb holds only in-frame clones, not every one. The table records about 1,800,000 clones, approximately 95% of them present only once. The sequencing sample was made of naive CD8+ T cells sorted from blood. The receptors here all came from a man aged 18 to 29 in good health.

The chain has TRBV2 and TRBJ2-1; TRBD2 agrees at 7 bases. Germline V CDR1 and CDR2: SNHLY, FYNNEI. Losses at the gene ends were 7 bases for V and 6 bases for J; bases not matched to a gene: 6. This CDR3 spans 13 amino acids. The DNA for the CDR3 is TGTGCCAGCAAGGCGGGAGTGGGCAATGAGCAGTTCTTC. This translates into CASKAGVGNEQFF. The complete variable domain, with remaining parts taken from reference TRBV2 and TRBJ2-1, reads EPEVTQTPSHQVTQMGQEVILRCVPISNHLYFYWYRQILGQKVEFLVSFYNNEISEKSEIFDDQFSVERPDGSNFTLKIRSTKLEDSAMYFCASKAGVGNEQFFGPGTRLTVL.

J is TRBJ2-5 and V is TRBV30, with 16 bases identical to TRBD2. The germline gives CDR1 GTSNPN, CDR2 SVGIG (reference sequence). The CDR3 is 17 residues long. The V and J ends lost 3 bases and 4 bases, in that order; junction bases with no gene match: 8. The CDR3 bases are TGTGCCTGGAGCCCACCGGGACTAGCGGGGGGGGTAGAGACCCAGTACTTC. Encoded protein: CAWSPPGLAGGVETQYF.

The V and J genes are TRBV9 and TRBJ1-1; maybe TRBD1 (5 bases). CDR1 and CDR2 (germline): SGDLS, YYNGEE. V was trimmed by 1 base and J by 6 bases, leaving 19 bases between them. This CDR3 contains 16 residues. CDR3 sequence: CASSVSDSEDLAEAFF. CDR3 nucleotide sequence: TGTGCCAGCAGCGTATCAGACAGCGAAGACCTAGCTGAAGCTTTCTTT.

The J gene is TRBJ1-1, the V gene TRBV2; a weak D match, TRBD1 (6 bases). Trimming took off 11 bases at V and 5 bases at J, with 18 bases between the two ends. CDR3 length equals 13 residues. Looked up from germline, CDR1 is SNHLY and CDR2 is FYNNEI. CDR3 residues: CASSGAPHTEAFF. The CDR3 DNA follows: TGTGCCTCGTCAGGGGCCCCACATACTGAAGCTTTCTTT.

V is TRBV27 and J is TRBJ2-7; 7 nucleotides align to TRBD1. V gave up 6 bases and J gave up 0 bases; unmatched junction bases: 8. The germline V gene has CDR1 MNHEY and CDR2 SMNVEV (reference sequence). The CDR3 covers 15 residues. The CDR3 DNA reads TGTGCCAGCAGGGCCCTGGGACAGCTCTCCTACGAGCAGTACTTC. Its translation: CASRALGQLSYEQYF.

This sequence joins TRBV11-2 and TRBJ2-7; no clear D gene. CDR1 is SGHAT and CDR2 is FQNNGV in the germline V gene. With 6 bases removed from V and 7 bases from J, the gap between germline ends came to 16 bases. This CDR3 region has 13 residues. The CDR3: CASRSRVLEEQYF. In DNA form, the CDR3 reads TGTGCCAGCAGGTCCCGGGTCCTTGAGGAGCAGTACTTC.